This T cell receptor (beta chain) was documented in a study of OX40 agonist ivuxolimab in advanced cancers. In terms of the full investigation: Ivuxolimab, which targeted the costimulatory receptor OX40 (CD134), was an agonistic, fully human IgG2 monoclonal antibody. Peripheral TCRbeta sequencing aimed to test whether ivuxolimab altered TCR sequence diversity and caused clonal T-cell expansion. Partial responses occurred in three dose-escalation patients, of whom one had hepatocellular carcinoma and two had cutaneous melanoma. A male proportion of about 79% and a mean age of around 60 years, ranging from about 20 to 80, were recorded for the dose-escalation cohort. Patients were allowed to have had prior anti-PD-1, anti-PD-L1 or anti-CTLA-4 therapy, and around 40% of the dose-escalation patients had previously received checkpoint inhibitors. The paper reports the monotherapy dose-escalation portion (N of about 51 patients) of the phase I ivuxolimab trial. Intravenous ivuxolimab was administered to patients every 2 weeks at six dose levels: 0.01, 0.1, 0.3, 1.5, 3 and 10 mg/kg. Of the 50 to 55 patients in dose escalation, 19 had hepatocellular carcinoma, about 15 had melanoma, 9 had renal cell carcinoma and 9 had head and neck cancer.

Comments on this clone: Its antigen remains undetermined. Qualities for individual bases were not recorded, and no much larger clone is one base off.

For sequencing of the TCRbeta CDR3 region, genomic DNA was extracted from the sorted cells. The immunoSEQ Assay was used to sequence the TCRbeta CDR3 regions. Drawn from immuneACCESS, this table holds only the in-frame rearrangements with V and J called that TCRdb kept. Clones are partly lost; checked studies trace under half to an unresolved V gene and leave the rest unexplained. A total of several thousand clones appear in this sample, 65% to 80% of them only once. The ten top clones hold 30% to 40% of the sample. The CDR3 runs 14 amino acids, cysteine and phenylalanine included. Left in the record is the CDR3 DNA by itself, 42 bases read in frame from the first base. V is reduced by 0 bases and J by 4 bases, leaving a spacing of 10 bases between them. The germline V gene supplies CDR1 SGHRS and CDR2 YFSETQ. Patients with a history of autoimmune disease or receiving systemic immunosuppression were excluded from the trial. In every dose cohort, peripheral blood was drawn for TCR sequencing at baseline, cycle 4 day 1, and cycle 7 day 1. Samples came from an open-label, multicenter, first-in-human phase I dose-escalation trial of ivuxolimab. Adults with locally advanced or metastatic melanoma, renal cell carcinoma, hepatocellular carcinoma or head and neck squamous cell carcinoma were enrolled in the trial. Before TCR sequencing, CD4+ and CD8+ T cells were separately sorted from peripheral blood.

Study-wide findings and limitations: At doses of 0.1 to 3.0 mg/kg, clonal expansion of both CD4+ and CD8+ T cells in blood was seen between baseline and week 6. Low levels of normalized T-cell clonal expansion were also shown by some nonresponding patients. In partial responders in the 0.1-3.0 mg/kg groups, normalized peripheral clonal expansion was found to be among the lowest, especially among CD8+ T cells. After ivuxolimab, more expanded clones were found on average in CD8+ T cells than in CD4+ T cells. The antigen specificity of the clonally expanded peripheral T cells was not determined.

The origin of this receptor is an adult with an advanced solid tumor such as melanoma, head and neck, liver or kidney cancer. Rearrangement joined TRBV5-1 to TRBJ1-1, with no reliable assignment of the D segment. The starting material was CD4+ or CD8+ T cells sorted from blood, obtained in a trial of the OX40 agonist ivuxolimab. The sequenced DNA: TGCGCCAGCAGCTTGGGTTCGGACGGCACTGAAGCTTTCTTT. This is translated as CASSLGSDGTEAFF.